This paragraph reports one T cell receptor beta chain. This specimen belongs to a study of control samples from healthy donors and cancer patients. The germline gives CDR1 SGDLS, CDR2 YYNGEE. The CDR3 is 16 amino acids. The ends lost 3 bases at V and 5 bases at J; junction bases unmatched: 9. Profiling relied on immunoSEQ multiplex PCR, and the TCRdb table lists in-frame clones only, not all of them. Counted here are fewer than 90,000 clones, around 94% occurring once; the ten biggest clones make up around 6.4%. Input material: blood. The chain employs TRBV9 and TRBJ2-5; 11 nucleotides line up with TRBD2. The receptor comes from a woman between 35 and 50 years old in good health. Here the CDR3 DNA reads TGTGCCAGCAGCGCCCTTAGCGGGGGGGCCGGGGAGACCCAGTACTTC. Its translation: CASSALSGGAGETQYF. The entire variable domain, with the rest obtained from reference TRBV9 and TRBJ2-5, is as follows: DSGVTQTPKHLITATGQRVTLRCSPRSGDLSVYWYQQSLDQGLQFLIQYYNGEERAKGNILERFSAQQFPDLHSELNLSSLELGDSALYFCASSALSGGAGETQYFGPGTRLLVL.